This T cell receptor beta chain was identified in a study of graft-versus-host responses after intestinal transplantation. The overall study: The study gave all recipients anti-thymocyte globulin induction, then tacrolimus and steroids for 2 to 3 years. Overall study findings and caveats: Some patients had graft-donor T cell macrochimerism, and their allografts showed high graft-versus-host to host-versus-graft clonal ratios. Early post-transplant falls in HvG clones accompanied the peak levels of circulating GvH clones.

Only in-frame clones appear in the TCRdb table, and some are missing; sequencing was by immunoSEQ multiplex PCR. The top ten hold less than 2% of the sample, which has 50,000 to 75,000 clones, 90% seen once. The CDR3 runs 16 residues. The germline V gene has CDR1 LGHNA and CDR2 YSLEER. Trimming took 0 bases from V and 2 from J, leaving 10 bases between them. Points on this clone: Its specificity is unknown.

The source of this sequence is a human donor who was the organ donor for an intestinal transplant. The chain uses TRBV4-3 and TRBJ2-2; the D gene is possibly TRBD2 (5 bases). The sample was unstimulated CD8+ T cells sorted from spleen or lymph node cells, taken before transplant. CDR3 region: CASSQDWAGNTGELFF. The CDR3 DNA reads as TGCGCCAGCAGCCAAGATTGGGCGGGTAACACCGGGGAGCTGTTTTTT.